This T cell receptor beta chain was observed in a study of CD8+ T cells in alopecia areata. Whole-study results and caveats: Higher clonality was seen in lesional scalp than in normal scalp, especially in alopecia totalis/universalis.

This clone was recorded a few times. The antigen is unknown. RNA was isolated and reverse transcribed to cDNA, the sequencing template. Produced via immunoSEQ multiplex PCR; TCRdb's table is partial and in-frame only. The sample carries about 23,000 clones, roughly 50% recorded once. The CDR3 consists of 16 residues. CDR1 is SEHNR, CDR2 FQNEAQ, per germline (reference sequence). Trimming stripped 2 bases from V and 9 bases from J, with 20 bases between. The specimen was NKG2D-high CD8+ T cells sorted from blood. The clonotype comes from a human donor with alopecia areata. The chain combines TRBV7-9 with TRBJ2-1; D is ambiguous. CDR3 in DNA: TGTGCCAGCAGCTTACCCAGAGCGAGGAGCCCCACTGAGCAGTTCTTC. Translating gives CASSLPRARSPTEQFF.